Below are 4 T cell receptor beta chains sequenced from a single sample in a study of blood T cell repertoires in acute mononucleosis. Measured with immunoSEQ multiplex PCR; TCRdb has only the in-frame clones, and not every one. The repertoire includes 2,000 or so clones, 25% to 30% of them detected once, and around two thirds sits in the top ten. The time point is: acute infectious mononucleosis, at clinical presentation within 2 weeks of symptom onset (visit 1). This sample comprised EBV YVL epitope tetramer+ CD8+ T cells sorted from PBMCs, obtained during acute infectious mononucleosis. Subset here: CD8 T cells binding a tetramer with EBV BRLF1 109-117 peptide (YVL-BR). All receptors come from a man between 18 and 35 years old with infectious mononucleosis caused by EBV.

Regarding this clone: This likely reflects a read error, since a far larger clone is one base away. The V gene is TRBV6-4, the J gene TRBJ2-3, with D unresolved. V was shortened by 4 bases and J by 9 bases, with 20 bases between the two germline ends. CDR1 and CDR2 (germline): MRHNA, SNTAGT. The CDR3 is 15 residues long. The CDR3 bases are TGTGCCAGCAGTGCCCCACTTGGGTCAGCGTCGACGCAGTATTTT. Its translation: CASSAPLGSASTQYF.

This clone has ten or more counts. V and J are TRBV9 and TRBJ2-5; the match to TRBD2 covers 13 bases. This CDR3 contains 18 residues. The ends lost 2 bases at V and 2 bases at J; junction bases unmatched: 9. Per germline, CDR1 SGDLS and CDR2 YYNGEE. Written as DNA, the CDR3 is TGTGCCAGCAGCGTGGGGCAGTTGGGACTAGCGGGACAAGAGACCCAGTACTTC. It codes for CASSVGQLGLAGQETQYF.

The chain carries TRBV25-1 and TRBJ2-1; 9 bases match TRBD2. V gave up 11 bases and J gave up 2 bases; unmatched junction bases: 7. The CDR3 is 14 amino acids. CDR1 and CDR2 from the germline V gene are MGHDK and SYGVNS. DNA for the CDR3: TGTGCCGGCAATAGCGGGAGCGCCTACAATGAGCAGTTCTTC. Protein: CAGNSGSAYNEQFF.

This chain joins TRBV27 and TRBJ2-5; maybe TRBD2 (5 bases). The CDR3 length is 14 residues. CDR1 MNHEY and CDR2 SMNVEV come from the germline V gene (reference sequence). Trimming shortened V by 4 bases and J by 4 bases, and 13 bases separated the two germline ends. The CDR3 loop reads CASSYYGGRETQYF. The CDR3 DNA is TGTGCCAGCAGTTACTATGGTGGGAGAGAGACCCAGTACTTC.